The following is a T cell receptor (beta chain) sequence with its context. Its antigen is undetermined. The immunoSEQ assay amplified TCRB CDR3 from up to 2 ug DNA. Repertoires were generated with immunoSEQ multiplex PCR, while TCRdb's copy carries only in-frame clones and drops some. This sample has more than 100,000 clones, with more than 80% found just once. The data belong to a study of glioma-infiltrating T cells after dendritic cell vaccination. Study details: Patients had newly diagnosed or recurrent glioblastoma and received dendritic cell vaccines. Three intradermal dendritic cell vaccine injections were given every two weeks.

Findings and limits, study-wide: Few patients contributed both blood and tumor specimens.

This CDR3 spans 12 amino acids. Germline assignment: CDR1 SEHNR and CDR2 FQNEAQ (reference sequence). Trimming stripped 2 bases from V and 3 bases from J, with 4 bases between. The rearrangement links TRBV7-9 to TRBJ2-5; D remains ambiguous. The receptor's source is a human donor with glioblastoma. Sequencing was performed on blood, taken before dendritic cell vaccination. The DNA of the CDR3 is TGTGCCAGCAGCTTATTCGAAGAGACCCAGTACTTC. This sequence encodes CASSLFEETQYF.